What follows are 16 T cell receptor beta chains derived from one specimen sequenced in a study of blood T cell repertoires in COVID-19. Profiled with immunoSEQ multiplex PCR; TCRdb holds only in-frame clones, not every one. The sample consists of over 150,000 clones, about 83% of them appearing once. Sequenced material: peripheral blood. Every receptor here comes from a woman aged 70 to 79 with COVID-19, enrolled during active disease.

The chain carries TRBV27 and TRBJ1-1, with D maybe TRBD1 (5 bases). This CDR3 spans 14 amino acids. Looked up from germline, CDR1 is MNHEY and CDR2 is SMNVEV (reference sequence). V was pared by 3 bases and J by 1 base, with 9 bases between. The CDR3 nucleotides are TGTGCCAGCAGTTTCAAAAGGGGGAACACTGAAGCTTTCTTT. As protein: CASSFKRGNTEAFF.

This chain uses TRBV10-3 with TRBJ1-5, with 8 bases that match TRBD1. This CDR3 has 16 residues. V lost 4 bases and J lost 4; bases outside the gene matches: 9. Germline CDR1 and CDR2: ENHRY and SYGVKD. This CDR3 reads CAISGSDRGGNQPQHF. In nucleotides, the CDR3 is TGTGCCATCAGTGGGTCAGACAGGGGCGGGAATCAGCCCCAGCATTTT.

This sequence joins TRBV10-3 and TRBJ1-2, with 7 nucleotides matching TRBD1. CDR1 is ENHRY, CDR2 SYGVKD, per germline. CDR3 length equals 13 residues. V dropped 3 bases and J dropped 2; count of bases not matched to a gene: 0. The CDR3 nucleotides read TGTGCCATCAGTGAACAGGGGAACTATGGCTACACCTTC. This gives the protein CAISEQGNYGYTF.

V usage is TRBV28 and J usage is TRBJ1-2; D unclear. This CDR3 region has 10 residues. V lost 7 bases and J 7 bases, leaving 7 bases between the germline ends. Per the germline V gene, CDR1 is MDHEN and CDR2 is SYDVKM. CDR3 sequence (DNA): TGTGCCAGCAAAGAGGGTGGCTACACCTTC. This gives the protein CASKEGGYTF.

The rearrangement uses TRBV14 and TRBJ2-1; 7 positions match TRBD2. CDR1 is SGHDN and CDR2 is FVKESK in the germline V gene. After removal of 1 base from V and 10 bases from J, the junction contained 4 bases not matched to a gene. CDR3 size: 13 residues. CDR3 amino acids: CASSQGLAWEQFF. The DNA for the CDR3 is TGTGCCAGCAGCCAAGGACTAGCCTGGGAGCAGTTCTTC.

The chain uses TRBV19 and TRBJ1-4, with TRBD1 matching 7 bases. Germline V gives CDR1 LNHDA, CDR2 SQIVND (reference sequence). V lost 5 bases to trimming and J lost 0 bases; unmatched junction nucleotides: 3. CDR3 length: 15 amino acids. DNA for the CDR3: TGTGCCAGTAGTCCGGGACAGACAACTAATGAAAAACTGTTTTTT. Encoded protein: CASSPGQTTNEKLFF.

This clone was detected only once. CDR3 coding DNA: TGTGCCAGCAGTGATTGGCAGATGATTGGTTTCTTT. It specifies CASSDWQMIGFF. The chain links TRBV6-1 to TRBJ1-1; no clear D gene. This CDR3 has 12 amino acids. CDR1 is MNHNS and CDR2 is SASEGT in the germline V gene. The V gene lost 3 bases and the J gene lost 13 bases, with 15 bases spanning the gap.

The CDR3 nucleotides are TGTGCCAGCAGTAAGGGGACAGGTAGTTTGAACGGTCAGCCCCAGCATTTT. Translation gives CASSKGTGSLNGQPQHF. The chain employs TRBV28 and TRBJ1-5; 8 bases map to TRBD1. Germline CDR1 is MDHEN and CDR2 is SYDVKM. V lost 5 bases, J lost 6 bases, and 15 bases stayed unmatched. This CDR3 is 17 amino acids long.

The CDR3 sequence: CASSGLANPSTDTQYF. The CDR3 nucleotides are TGCGCCAGCAGCGGACTAGCTAACCCCAGCACAGATACGCAGTATTTT. This chain links TRBV5-1 with TRBJ2-3; 8 bases match TRBD2. CDR1 and CDR2 from the germline V gene are SGHRS and YFSETQ. CDR3 length: 16 residues. J lost 0 bases, V lost 4 bases, and 7 bases had no gene match.

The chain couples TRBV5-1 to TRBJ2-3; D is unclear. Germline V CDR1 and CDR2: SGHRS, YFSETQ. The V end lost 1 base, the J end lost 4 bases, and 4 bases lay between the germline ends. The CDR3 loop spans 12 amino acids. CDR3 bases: TGCGCCAGCAGCTTGTCAGCAGATACGCAGTATTTT. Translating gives CASSLSADTQYF.

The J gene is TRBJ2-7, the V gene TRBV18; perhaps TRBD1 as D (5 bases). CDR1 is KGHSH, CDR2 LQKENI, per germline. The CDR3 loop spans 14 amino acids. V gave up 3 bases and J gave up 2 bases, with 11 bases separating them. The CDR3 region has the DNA TGTGCCAGCTCACCTACCGACAGCACCTACGAGCAGTACTTC. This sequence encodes CASSPTDSTYEQYF.

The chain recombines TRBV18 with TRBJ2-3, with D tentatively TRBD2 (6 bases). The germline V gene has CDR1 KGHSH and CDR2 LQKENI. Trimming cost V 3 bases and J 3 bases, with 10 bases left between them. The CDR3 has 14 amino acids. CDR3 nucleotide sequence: TGTGCCAGCTCACCGCCGGCGGGAACAGATACGCAGTATTTT. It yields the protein CASSPPAGTDTQYF.

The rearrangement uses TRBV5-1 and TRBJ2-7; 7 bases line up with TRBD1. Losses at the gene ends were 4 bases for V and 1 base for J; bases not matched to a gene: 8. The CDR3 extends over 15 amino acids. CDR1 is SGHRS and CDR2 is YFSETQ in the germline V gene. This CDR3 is CASSEGTVGSYEQYF. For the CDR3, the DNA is TGCGCCAGCAGCGAAGGGACAGTGGGATCCTACGAGCAGTACTTC.

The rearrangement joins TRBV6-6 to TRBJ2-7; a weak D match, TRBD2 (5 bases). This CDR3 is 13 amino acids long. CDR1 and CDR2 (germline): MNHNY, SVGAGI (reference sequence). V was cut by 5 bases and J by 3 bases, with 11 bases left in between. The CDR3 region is CASSPQLGYEQYF. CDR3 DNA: TGTGCCAGCAGTCCCCAACTAGGCTACGAGCAGTACTTC.

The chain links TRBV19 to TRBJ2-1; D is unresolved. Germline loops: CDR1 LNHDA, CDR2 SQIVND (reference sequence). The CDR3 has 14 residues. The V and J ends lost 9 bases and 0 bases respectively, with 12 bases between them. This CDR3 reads CASLGPSSYNEQFF. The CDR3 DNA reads TGTGCCAGCCTGGGCCCGAGCTCCTACAATGAGCAGTTCTTC.

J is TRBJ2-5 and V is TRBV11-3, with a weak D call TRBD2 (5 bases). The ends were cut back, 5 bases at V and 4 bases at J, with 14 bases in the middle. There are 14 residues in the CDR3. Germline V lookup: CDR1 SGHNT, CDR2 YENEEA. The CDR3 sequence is CASSRFEGAETQYF. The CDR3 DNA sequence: TGTGCCAGCAGCCGATTCGAGGGAGCAGAGACCCAGTACTTC. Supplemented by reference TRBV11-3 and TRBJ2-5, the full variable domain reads EAGVVQSPRYKIIEKKQPVAFWCNPISGHNTLYWYLQNLGQGPELLIRYENEEAVDDSQLPKDRFSAERLKGVDSTLKIQPAELGDSAVYLCASSRFEGAETQYFGPGTRLLVL.